This TCR beta chain is drawn from a study of PD-L1 blockade in urothelial cancer. Study at large: Samples came from 3 weeks, at the second dose, and 6 weeks into treatment. Median T cell yield from blood was over 120,000.

This clone turned up a few times. Spiking of synthetic TCR analog templates was performed in each PCR. The method was immunoSEQ multiplex PCR; TCRdb's version includes in-frame clones alone and lacks a portion of them. The table shows about 44,000 clones, with roughly 82% occurring only once. This receptor was taken from a man in his 70s with urothelial cancer. The sample was PBMCs, taken around atezolizumab (anti-PD-L1) treatment.

This chain's CDR3 is CASHTGTGDSPLHF. CDR3 nucleotide sequence: TGTGCCAGCCATACCGGGACAGGGGATTCACCCCTCCACTTT. The chain recombines TRBV18 with TRBJ1-6, with TRBD1 identical over 10 bases. The CDR3 spans 14 residues. V dropped 8 bases and J dropped 8; count of bases not matched to a gene: 6. The V gene's germline CDR1 is KGHSH and CDR2 LQKENI.